A selection of T cell receptor beta chains follows, all from one sample in a study of cytomegalovirus exposure and HLA in healthy donors. The table came from immunoSEQ multiplex PCR; TCRdb's copy has only in-frame clones and leaves some out. The repertoire consists of about 120,000 clones, with roughly 79% occurring once and the leading ten covering less than 2.5%. The sequenced sample was PBMCs. The receptors shown here come from a woman in her 40s in good health and CMV-seronegative. CDR3s include the opening cysteine and the closing phenylalanine or tryptophan.

v_call: TRBV29-1; cdr3_aa: CSVNTFPTDTQYF
v_call: TRBV28; cdr3_aa: CASSDSASGDYNEQFF
v_call: TRBV2; cdr3_aa: CASSEWVETDTQYF
v_call: TRBV4-1; cdr3_aa: CASSQGRPKAQGSDISGNTIYF
v_call: TRBV9; cdr3_aa: CASPPRMGLAGGFSYEQYF
v_call: TRBV30; cdr3_aa: CAWSAGWGQGSIGYTF
v_call: TRBV5-1; cdr3_aa: CASSLATGGYNEQFF
v_call: TRBV6-1; cdr3_aa: CASSEAFGAKGGNQPQHF
v_call: TRBV10-3; cdr3_aa: CAISERAGESSYNEQFF
v_call: TRBV7-2; cdr3_aa: CASSLSGGLNTGELFF
v_call: TRBV28; cdr3_aa: CASSLTGRIYEQYF
v_call: TRBV19; cdr3_aa: CASSILGTASNQPQHF
v_call: TRBV6-1; cdr3_aa: CASSRTLTNEQFF
v_call: TRBV6-5; cdr3_aa: CASRRGPQETQYF
v_call: TRBV7-2; cdr3_aa: CASSSSTGANYGYTF
v_call: TRBV11-2; cdr3_aa: CASSLGQGTGAFF
v_call: TRBV9; cdr3_aa: CASSIGTSGRLSTDTQYF
v_call: TRBV18; cdr3_aa: CASSQTGGGGTEAFF
v_call: TRBV11-2; cdr3_aa: CASSRTGLVGELFF
v_call: TRBV9; cdr3_aa: CASSVGRDTGELFF
v_call: TRBV28; cdr3_aa: CASSYRVSSNQPQHF
v_call: TRBV9; cdr3_aa: CASSVGGETEAFF
v_call: TRBV19; cdr3_aa: CASSTYGTSGRAVGNEQFF
v_call: TRBV15; cdr3_aa: CATSRSIDRPSGNTIYF
v_call: TRBV20-1; cdr3_aa: CSAKDRGEAFF
v_call: TRBV9; cdr3_aa: CASSETSSGTDTQYF
v_call: TRBV5-1; cdr3_aa: CASSPPQATDTQYF
v_call: TRBV5-4; cdr3_aa: CASSLEGASYNEQFF
v_call: TRBV19; cdr3_aa: CASSPAGVIYEQYF
v_call: TRBV7-9; cdr3_aa: CASSQTAEGYTF
v_call: TRBV7-9; cdr3_aa: CASSSRGWGSTDTQYF
v_call: TRBV5-1; cdr3_aa: CASSLVGSGGQETQYF
v_call: TRBV11-2; cdr3_aa: CASHPWGAGELFF
v_call: TRBV28; cdr3_aa: CASSWGLAKDNEQFF
v_call: TRBV5-1; cdr3_aa: CASSWTSGSNNEQFF
v_call: TRBV28; cdr3_aa: CASSSPPGSLSGYTF
v_call: TRBV4-3; cdr3_aa: CASSPRWGGEDQPQHF
v_call: TRBV11-2; cdr3_aa: CASSPRGTGEGQPQHF
v_call: TRBV2; cdr3_aa: CASSAGTGPYEQYF
v_call: TRBV7-8; cdr3_aa: CASSFRRSEQFF
v_call: TRBV10-3; cdr3_aa: CAISQGGSQPQHF
v_call: TRBV7-2; cdr3_aa: CASSLEWDRVYEQFF
v_call: TRBV11-2; cdr3_aa: CASSPDRVGEQYF
v_call: TRBV11-2; cdr3_aa: CASSSLREWAGGTYEQYF
v_call: TRBV5-1; cdr3_aa: CASSLGLAGDSTDTQYF
v_call: TRBV6-5; cdr3_aa: CASSYRQNTGELFF
v_call: TRBV19; cdr3_aa: CASSRLAGANTGELFF
v_call: TRBV27; cdr3_aa: CASREATGLAKNIQYF
v_call: TRBV11-2; cdr3_aa: CASSPREDYGYTF
v_call: TRBV5-6; cdr3_aa: CASSARDREYEQYF
v_call: TRBV5-8; cdr3_aa: CASSLATGLAGRYNEQFF
v_call: TRBV18; cdr3_aa: CASSPSESYYEQYF
v_call: TRBV19; cdr3_aa: CASSIGQEAYEQYF
v_call: TRBV6-5; cdr3_aa: CASSYLDRDLYEQYF
v_call: TRBV6-1; cdr3_aa: CASSESSYEQYF
v_call: TRBV2; cdr3_aa: CASRETGQGNTEAFF
v_call: TRBV5-1; cdr3_aa: CASSLEGGKETQYF
v_call: TRBV4-1; cdr3_aa: CASSPGWDTEAFF